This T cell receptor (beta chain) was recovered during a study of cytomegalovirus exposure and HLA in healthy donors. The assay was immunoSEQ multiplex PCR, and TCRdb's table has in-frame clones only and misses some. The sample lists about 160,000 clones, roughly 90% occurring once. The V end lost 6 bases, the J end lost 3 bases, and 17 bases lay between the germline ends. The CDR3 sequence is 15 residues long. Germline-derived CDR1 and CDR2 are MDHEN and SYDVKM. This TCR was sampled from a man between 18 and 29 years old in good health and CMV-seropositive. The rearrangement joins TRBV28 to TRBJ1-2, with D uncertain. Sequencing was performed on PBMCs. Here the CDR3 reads CASRTFGRSDYGYTF. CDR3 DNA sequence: TGTGCCAGCAGAACCTTCGGGAGGAGTGACTATGGCTACACCTTC.